One sample yielded the 26 T cell receptor beta chains listed below, sequenced in a study of glioma-infiltrating T cells. Using RNA template, CDR3s of TCR alpha and beta were amplified with iRepertoire arm-PCR. TCRdb used MiXCR to reprocess the multiplex PCR reads, holding one entry per CDR3 protein. This table holds roughly 200,000 distinct CDR3 sequences, approximately 30% found once. What was sequenced was glioma tissue, nonneoplastic brain tissue, or PBMCs (not recorded which). These receptor sequences come from a human donor with low-grade glioma or glioblastoma, undergoing nonglioma brain surgery, or in good health (not recorded which).

CDR3 loop: CASSRRQFTDTQYF. Here the CDR3 DNA reads TGTGCCAGCAGCCGGCGACAGTTCACAGATACGCAGTATTTT. The V and J genes are TRBV5-6 and TRBJ2-3; D is perhaps TRBD1 (5 bases). V was cut by 4 bases and J by 2 bases, with 11 bases left in between. The CDR3 totals 14 residues. Germline V gene data show CDR1 as SGHDT and CDR2 as YYEEEE.

This clonotype was seen only a few times. The V and J genes are TRBV3-1 and TRBJ2-7; 7 bases fit TRBD2. The CDR3 runs 17 residues. Germline loops: CDR1 LGHDT, CDR2 YNNKEL (reference sequence). The trim removed 1 base at V and 1 base at J, leaving 10 bases unmatched. CDR3 protein: CASSQALGRAGSYEQYF. The CDR3, as DNA: TGTGCCAGCAGCCAAGCATTGGGTCGAGCGGGATCCTACGAGCAGTACTTC.

This clonotype occurred many times. The DNA of the CDR3 is TGTGCCAGCAGATCGGGGGCGGACGAGCAGTACTTC. As protein: CASRSGADEQYF. The chain links TRBV7-3 to TRBJ2-7; D is tentatively TRBD1 or TRBD2 (6 bases each). This CDR3 is built from 12 residues. Germline-derived CDR1 and CDR2 are SGHTA and FQGTGA. V lost 6 bases to trimming and J lost 5 bases, with 11 bases between them. Looking up the rest from reference TRBV7-3 and TRBJ2-7 gives the full variable domain: GAGVSQTPSNKVTEKGKYVELRCDPISGHTALYWYRQSLGQGPEFLIYFQGTGAADDSGLPNDRFFAVRPEGSVSTLKIQRTERGDSAVYLCASRSGADEQYFGPGTRLTVT.

The table lists this clonotype with many counts. The J gene is TRBJ2-3, the V gene TRBV19; D is possibly TRBD2 (5 bases). From germline, CDR1 is LNHDA and CDR2 SQIVND (reference sequence). CDR3 length equals 16 residues. V was cut by 4 bases and J by 5 bases, with 19 bases left in between. The CDR3 protein is CASSNPWREGGDTQYF. The CDR3 DNA follows: TGTGCCAGTAGTAACCCTTGGAGAGAGGGCGGAGATACGCAGTATTTT.

As regards this clonotype: At one of its ends the junction is not consistent with the germline gene, which may arise from a read error. The chain is built from TRBV25-1 and TRBJ2-1, with a weak D call TRBD1 (5 bases). CDR3 size: 16 residues. Germline lookup yields CDR1 MGHDK and CDR2 SYGVNS. The CDR3 bases are TGTGCCGGCAGTGAATTGCAGGGTGGTGTCTACAATGAGCAGTTCTTC. Its protein product is CAGSELQGGVYNEQFF.

This clonotype was detected ten times or more. V and J are TRBV6-1 and TRBJ1-3; 7 nucleotides line up with TRBD1. CDR1 and CDR2 (germline): MNHNS, SASEGT. The CDR3 spans 16 residues. V lost 5 bases and J lost 0; bases outside the gene matches: 7. CDR3 DNA sequence: TGTGCCAGCAGTCCACAGGGGATTAACTCTGGAAACACCATATATTTT. Translated, it gives CASSPQGINSGNTIYF.

This clonotype was seen many times. The gene calls are TRBV20-1 and TRBJ2-7; maybe TRBD1 (6 bases). Trimming cost V 6 bases and J 5 bases, with 20 bases left between them. The CDR3 loop spans 14 amino acids. Germline values: CDR1 DFQATT, CDR2 SNEGSKA (reference sequence). For the CDR3, the DNA is TGCAGTGCAACAGCCCCCAGGGGCGCGAACGAGCAGTACTTC. This encodes CSATAPRGANEQYF.

This clonotype came up many times. The chain links TRBV20-1 to TRBJ2-7; D perhaps matches TRBD2 (5 bases). Germline-derived CDR1 and CDR2 are DFQATT and SNEGSKA (reference sequence). The CDR3 has 12 amino acids. V shed 0 bases and J shed 4 bases, with 7 bases lying between them. The CDR3 bases are TGCAGTGCTAGAGAGTTAGCGTACGAGCAGTACTTC. Its translation is CSARELAYEQYF.

This clonotype came up many times. The chain combines TRBV5-1 with TRBJ2-1; tentative D call: TRBD2 (6 bases). CDR3 length: 16 amino acids. From germline, CDR1 is SGHRS and CDR2 YFSETQ. V was pared by 0 bases and J by 3 bases, with 13 bases between. The CDR3 reads CASSLVGGMNYNEQFF. CDR3 DNA: TGCGCCAGCAGCTTGGTAGGAGGGATGAACTACAATGAGCAGTTCTTC.

As for this clonotype: A much bigger clone sits one base away, suggesting this may be a read error. The V and J genes are TRBV7-2 and TRBJ2-2; a weak D match, TRBD2 (6 bases). This CDR3 spans 13 amino acids. Trimming cost V 10 bases and J 9 bases, with 18 bases left between them. CDR1 and CDR2 from the germline V gene are SGHTA and FQGNSA. The CDR3 DNA reads TGTGCCACCACCGTGGGGGGAACCAGGGAGCTGTTTTTT. Translating it yields CATTVGGTRELFF.

CDR3 coding DNA: TGTGCCAGCAGTGGACTAGCGGGACCGTTCGATGAGCAGTTCTTC. This translates into CASSGLAGPFDEQFF. The V gene is TRBV27, the J gene TRBJ2-1; 12 nucleotides match TRBD2. CDR1 is MNHEY, CDR2 SMNVEV, per germline (reference sequence). V shed 5 bases and J 8 bases; nucleotides not matched to a gene: 7. The CDR3 covers 15 residues.

This clonotype has a single count. This may be a read error, as it is one base from a much larger clone. The chain links TRBV7-2 to TRBJ1-4; D call uncertain. In germline, CDR1 is SGHTA, CDR2 FQGNSA. The CDR3 has 14 residues. The V gene lost 5 bases and the J gene lost 9 bases, with 16 bases spanning the gap. Here the CDR3 reads CASSPKRGDKKLFF. In DNA form, the CDR3 reads TGTGCCAGCAGCCCGAAACGTGGTGATAAAAAACTGTTTTTT.

This clonotype was recorded many times. J is TRBJ1-1 and V is TRBV11-1; no definite D call. The germline V and J ends were trimmed by 5 bases and 4 bases, with 20 bases remaining between them. Germline-derived CDR1 and CDR2 are SGHAT and FQDESV (reference sequence). The CDR3 covers 16 residues. The CDR3 spells CASSTHAGGLGTEAFF. For the CDR3, the DNA is TGTGCCAGCAGCACCCACGCAGGCGGACTCGGCACTGAAGCTTTCTTT.

This clonotype has at least ten counts. This chain uses TRBV5-1 with TRBJ1-2; D is unresolved. This CDR3 spans 14 amino acids. The V and J ends lost 4 bases and 3 bases respectively, with 13 bases between them. Germline V gives CDR1 SGHRS, CDR2 YFSETQ. The CDR3 bases are TGCGCCAGCAGCCCGGGAAGTACGGACTATGGCTACACCTTC. The encoded protein is CASSPGSTDYGYTF.

A remark on this clonotype: Being one base from a much bigger clone, this may be a read error. The chain links TRBV5-4 to TRBJ1-5; no definite D call. The germline CDR1 and CDR2 sequences are SGHNT and YYREEE (reference sequence). The CDR3 loop spans 14 amino acids. Trimming pared 4 bases from V and 6 bases from J, leaving 14 bases between. CDR3 in DNA: TGTGCCAGCAGCCTCAGGTGGGAAAGTCAGCCCCAGCATTTT. Its protein product is CASSLRWESQPQHF.

Points on this clonotype: A single base separates this from a much larger clone, so it may be a read error. The rearrangement uses TRBV27 and TRBJ2-5; TRBD1 matches 8 bases. This CDR3 is built from 15 residues. The V segment lost 7 bases and the J segment 1 base; nucleotides outside the gene matches: 8. Looked up from germline, CDR1 is MNHEY and CDR2 is SMNVEV (reference sequence). The CDR3 region is CASNRTGTGQETQYF. CDR3 sequence (DNA): TGTGCCAGCAACCGAACCGGGACAGGCCAAGAGACCCAGTACTTC.

In this sample, this clonotype turned up many times. This chain uses TRBV4-1 with TRBJ1-5; TRBD1 is a possible D gene (5 bases). The germline gives CDR1 MGHRA, CDR2 YSYEKL. V was shortened by 4 bases and J by 0 bases, with 13 bases between the two germline ends. This CDR3 has 16 residues. The CDR3 nucleotides are TGCGCCAGCAGCCTCGCCGGACACTATAGCAATCAGCCCCAGCATTTT. Translation: CASSLAGHYSNQPQHF.

This clonotype turned up a few times. The rearrangement joins TRBV30 to TRBJ2-7; 9 bases line up with TRBD2. The ends lost 7 bases at V and 3 bases at J; junction bases unmatched: 7. This CDR3 has 13 residues. Germline assignment: CDR1 GTSNPN and CDR2 SVGIG (reference sequence). The CDR3 sequence is CAFSSGTIYEQYF. CDR3 nucleotide sequence: TGTGCCTTCTCTAGCGGGACAATCTACGAGCAGTACTTC.

Many counts were recorded for this clonotype. Written as DNA, the CDR3 is TGTGCCAGCAGTTTATCCCACGGAACCTATAGCAATCAGCCCCAGCATTTT. This sequence encodes CASSLSHGTYSNQPQHF. This sequence joins TRBV27 and TRBJ1-5; D not resolved. This CDR3 comprises 17 residues. Germline V gives CDR1 MNHEY, CDR2 SMNVEV (reference sequence). V was shortened by 0 bases and J by 0 bases, with 12 bases between the two germline ends.

A word on this clonotype: The germline gene is not matched at one end of the junction; a read error may be the cause. The rearrangement links TRBV12-3 or TRBV12-4 to TRBJ1-3; D remains unclear. The CDR3 consists of 12 residues. Here the CDR3 reads CASGLGGSTIYF. The CDR3 bases are TGTGCCAGCGGTCTGGGTGGAAGCACCATATATTTT.

This rearrangement joins TRBV12-3 or TRBV12-4 to TRBJ2-7; 10 bases are shared with TRBD2. The CDR3 extends over 15 amino acids. V was pared by 6 bases and J by 6 bases, with 11 bases of the junction left unmatched. The CDR3 protein is CASSPTSGTDCEQYF. CDR3 bases: TGTGCCAGCAGCCCAACTAGCGGGACAGACTGCGAGCAGTACTTC.

The gene calls are TRBV20-1 and TRBJ2-7; 16 bases agree with TRBD2. Looked up from germline, CDR1 is DFQATT and CDR2 is SNEGSKA (reference sequence). The CDR3 totals 19 residues. V was pared by 0 bases and J by 3 bases, with 11 bases of the junction left unmatched. CDR3 DNA sequence: TGCAGTGCTAGAGACGACCCGGGACTAGCGGGAGGGTCCTACTACGAGCAGTACTTC. Protein: CSARDDPGLAGGSYYEQYF.

This clonotype was seen at least ten times. The chain combines TRBV19 with TRBJ1-2; D not resolved. The germline V and J ends were trimmed by 7 bases and 4 bases, with 16 bases remaining between them. Germline V gene sequence: CDR1 LNHDA, CDR2 SQIVND (reference sequence). The CDR3 has 14 residues. CDR3 protein: CASNLEGAAYGYTF. For the CDR3, the DNA is TGTGCCAGTAACCTAGAGGGCGCAGCCTATGGCTACACCTTC.

In the case of this clonotype: A read error may explain this, as a much larger clone is one base away. J is TRBJ2-7 and V is TRBV27; possible D gene TRBD1, 6 bases. Per germline, CDR1 MNHEY and CDR2 SMNVEV (reference sequence). The CDR3 runs to 15 residues. The CDR3 DNA sequence: TGTGCCAGCTCACCACCGAACGGACGGGACAATGAGCAGTGCTTC. Translating it yields CASSPPNGRDNEQCF.

This clonotype was counted at least ten times. V is TRBV6-1 and J is TRBJ2-1; the D gene is possibly TRBD2 (7 bases). Trimming shortened V by 6 bases and J by 3 bases, and 18 bases separated the two germline ends. Looked up from germline, CDR1 is MNHNS and CDR2 is SASEGT. The CDR3 extends over 16 amino acids. Here the CDR3 DNA reads TGTGCCAGCAGCTTTACAGGGAGGGTTAGCTACAATGAGCAGTTCTTC. Amino acid sequence: CASSFTGRVSYNEQFF.

This clonotype was detected many times. The chain combines TRBV20-1 with TRBJ1-1, with a weak D call TRBD1 (5 bases). The CDR3 is made up of 12 amino acids. CDR1 and CDR2 from the germline V gene are DFQATT and SNEGSKA (reference sequence). CDR3 in amino acids: CTIEGQGSEAFF. CDR3 DNA: TGCACCATAGAGGGGCAGGGATCTGAAGCTTTCTTT.